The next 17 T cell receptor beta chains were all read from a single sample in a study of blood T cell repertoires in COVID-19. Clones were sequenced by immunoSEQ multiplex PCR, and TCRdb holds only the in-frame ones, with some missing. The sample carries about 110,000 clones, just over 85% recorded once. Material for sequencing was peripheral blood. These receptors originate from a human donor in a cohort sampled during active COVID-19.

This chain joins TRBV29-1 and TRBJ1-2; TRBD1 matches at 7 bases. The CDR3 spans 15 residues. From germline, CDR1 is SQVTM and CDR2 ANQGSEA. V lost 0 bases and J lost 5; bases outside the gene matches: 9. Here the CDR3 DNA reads TGCAGCGTTGAAGATCATGAGACAGGGCAATATGGCTACACCTTC. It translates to CSVEDHETGQYGYTF.

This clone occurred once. The CDR3: CASSLDPASNQPQHF. The CDR3 DNA sequence: TGTGCCAGCAGCTTGGACCCCGCGAGCAATCAGCCCCAGCATTTT. This chain connects TRBV5-4 to TRBJ1-5; no clear D gene. CDR3 size: 15 residues. Germline CDR1 is SGHNT and CDR2 is YYREEE (reference sequence). V lost 0 bases and J lost 1, with 8 bases in between.

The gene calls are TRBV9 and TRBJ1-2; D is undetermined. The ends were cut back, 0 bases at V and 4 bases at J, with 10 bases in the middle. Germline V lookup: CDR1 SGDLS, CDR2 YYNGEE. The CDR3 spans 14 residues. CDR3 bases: TGTGCCAGCAGCGTAGGGGGAGCTAGCTATGGCTACACCTTC. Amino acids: CASSVGGASYGYTF.

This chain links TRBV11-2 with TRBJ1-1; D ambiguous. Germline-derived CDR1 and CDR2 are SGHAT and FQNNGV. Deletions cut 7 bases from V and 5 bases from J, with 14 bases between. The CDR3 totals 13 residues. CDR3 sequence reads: CASNQWGGTEAFF. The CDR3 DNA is TGTGCCAGCAACCAGTGGGGAGGGACTGAAGCTTTCTTT.

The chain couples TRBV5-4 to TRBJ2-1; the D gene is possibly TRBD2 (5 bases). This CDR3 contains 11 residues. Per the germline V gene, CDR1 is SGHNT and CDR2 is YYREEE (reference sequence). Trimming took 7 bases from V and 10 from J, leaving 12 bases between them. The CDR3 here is CASRSRGEQFF. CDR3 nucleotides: TGTGCCAGCCGATCTCGGGGAGAGCAGTTCTTC.

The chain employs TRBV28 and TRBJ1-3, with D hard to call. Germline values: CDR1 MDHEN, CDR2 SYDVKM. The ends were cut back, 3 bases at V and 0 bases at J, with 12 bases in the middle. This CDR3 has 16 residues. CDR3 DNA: TGTGCCAGCAGTTTGCGGGCGGGATACTCTGGAAACACCATATATTTT. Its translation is CASSLRAGYSGNTIYF. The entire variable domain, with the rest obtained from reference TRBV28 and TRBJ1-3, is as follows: DVKVTQSSRYLVKRTGEKVFLECVQDMDHENMFWYRQDPGLGLRLIYFSYDVKMKEKGDIPEGYSVSREKKERFSLILESASTNQTSMYLCASSLRAGYSGNTIYFGEGSWLTVV.

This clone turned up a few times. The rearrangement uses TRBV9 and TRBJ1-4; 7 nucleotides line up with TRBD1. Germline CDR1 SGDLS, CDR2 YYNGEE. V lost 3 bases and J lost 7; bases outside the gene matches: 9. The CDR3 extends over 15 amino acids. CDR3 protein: CASSATGVSGEKLFF. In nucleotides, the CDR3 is TGTGCCAGCAGCGCCACAGGGGTGAGCGGTGAAAAACTGTTTTTT.

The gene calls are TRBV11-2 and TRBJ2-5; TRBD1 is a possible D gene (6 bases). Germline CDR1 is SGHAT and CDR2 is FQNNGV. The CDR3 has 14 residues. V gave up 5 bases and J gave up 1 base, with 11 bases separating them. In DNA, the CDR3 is TGTGCCAGCAGCGGCAGGGGCCCCCAAGAGACCCAGTACTTC. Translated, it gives CASSGRGPQETQYF.

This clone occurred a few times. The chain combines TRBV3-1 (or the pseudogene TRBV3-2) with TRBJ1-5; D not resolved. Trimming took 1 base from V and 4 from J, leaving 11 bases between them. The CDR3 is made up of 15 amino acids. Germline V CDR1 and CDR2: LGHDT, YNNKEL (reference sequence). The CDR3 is CASSQVSGENQPQHF. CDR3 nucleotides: TGTGCCAGCAGCCAAGTTAGCGGGGAAAATCAGCCCCAGCATTTT.

The CDR3 DNA reads as TGTGCCAGCAGCCTAGGGACTAGCCCAGATACGCAGTATTTT. Translated, it gives CASSLGTSPDTQYF. This chain joins TRBV7-3 and TRBJ2-3, with 9 nucleotides matching TRBD2. V was pared by 5 bases and J by 4 bases, with 4 bases of the junction left unmatched. Germline V gives CDR1 SGHTA, CDR2 FQGTGA. This CDR3 spans 14 amino acids.

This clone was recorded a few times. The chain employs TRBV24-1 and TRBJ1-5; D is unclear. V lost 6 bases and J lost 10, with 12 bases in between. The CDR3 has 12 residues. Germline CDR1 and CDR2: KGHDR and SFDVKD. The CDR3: CATSSDFGPQHF. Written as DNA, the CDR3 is TGTGCCACCAGTTCAGACTTCGGTCCCCAGCATTTT.

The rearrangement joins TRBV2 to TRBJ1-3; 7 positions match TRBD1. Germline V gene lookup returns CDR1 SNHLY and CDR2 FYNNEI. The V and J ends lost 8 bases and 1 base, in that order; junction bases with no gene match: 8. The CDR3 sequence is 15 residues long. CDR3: CASSGIQGSGNTIYF. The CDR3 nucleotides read TGTGCCAGCTCCGGGATACAGGGGTCTGGAAACACCATATATTTT.

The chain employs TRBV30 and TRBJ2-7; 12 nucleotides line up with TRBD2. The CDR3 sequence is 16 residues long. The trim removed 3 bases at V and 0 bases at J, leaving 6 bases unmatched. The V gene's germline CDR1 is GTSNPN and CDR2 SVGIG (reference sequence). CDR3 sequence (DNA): TGTGCCTGGAGAGCTGGACTAGCGGGGACCTCCTACGAGCAGTACTTC. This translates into CAWRAGLAGTSYEQYF. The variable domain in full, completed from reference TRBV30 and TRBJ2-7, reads SQTIHQWPATLVQPVGSPLSLECTVEGTSNPNLYWYRQAAGRGLQLLFYSVGIGQISSEVPQNLSASRPQDRQFILSSKKLLLSDSGFYLCAWRAGLAGTSYEQYFGPGTRLTVT.

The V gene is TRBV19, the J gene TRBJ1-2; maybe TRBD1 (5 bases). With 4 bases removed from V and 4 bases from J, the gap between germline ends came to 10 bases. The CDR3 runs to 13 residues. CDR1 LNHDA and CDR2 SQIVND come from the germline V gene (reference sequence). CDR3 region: CASSNTGRYGYTF. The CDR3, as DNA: TGTGCCAGTAGTAACACAGGCCGCTATGGCTACACCTTC.

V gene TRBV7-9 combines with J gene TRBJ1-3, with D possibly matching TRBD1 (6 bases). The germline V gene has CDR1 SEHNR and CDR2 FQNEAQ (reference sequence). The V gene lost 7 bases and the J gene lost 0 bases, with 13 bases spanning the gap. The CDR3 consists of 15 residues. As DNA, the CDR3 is TGTGCCAGCACCGCTACAGGGCCCTCTGGAAACACCATATATTTT. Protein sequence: CASTATGPSGNTIYF.

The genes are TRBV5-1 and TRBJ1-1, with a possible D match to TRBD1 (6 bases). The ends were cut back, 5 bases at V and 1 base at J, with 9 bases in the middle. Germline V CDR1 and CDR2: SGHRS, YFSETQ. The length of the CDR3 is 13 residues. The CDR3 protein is CASRQGSNTEAFF. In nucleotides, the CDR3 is TGCGCCAGCAGACAGGGCTCGAACACTGAAGCTTTCTTT. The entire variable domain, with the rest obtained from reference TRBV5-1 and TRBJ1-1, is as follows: KAGVTQTPRYLIKTRGQQVTLSCSPISGHRSVSWYQQTPGQGLQFLFEYFSETQRNKGNFPGRFSGRQFSNSRSEMNVSTLELGDSALYLCASRQGSNTEAFFGQGTRLTVV.

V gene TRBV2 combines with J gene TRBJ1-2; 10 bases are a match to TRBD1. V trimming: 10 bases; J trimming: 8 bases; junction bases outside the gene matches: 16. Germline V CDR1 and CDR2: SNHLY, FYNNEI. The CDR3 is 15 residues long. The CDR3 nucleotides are TGTGCCAACGGGACAGGGGAGGTAGTTGCGCGGGGCTACACCTTC. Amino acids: CANGTGEVVARGYTF.